Listed below are T cell receptor beta chains from one sample, sequenced in a study of blood T cells in healthy people across ages. MiXCR was run by TCRdb on the 5' RACE reads, yielding one entry per CDR3 protein. The table lists some 1.4 million distinct CDR3 sequences, 42% of them singletons. Sequenced sample: blood. All receptors derive from a young woman in good health. The CDR3 runs from the conserved cysteine through the conserved F or W. The D gene is left open where the match is weak. For some rows the clone size is stated as once, few or many, or as a class when expanded; others skip it.

D | J | size | V | DNA | CDR3
- | TRBJ1-5 | - | TRBV28 | TGTGCCAGCAGTTTAAGACAGAATGGGGGCTATAATCAGCCCCAGCATTTT | CASSLRQNGGYNQPQHF
TRBD2 | TRBJ2-1 | - | TRBV18 | TGTGCCAGCTCACTCTTGGGGGCGGGGGGCAATGAGCAGTTCTTC | CASSLLGAGGNEQFF
TRBD1 | TRBJ2-7 | - | TRBV12-5 | TGTGCTAGTGGTTTGGAAACCGGGACAGGGGGGGGCGAGCAGTACTTC | CASGLETGTGGGEQYF
- | TRBJ2-1 | few | TRBV15 | TGTGCCACCACAGGGTTATCCTACAATGAGCAGTTCTTC | CATTGLSYNEQFF
- | TRBJ2-7 | - | TRBV15 | TGTGCCACCAGCAGAGATAACGCGGGACTCGGTTACGAGCAGTACTTC | CATSRDNAGLGYEQYF
TRBD2 | TRBJ2-1 | - | TRBV7-9 | TGTGCCAGCAGCCCGGGACTAGCAAGTAACAATGAGCAGTTCTTC | CASSPGLASNNEQFF
- | TRBJ1-2 | - | TRBV28 | TGTGCCAGCACGGAGGGCGCTTCTGGCTATGGCTACACCTTC | CASTEGASGYGYTF
- | TRBJ1-1 | - | TRBV27 | TGTGCCAGCCTCCCTGTGGTGCTCAGCGACAGGAACACTGAAGCTTTCTTT | CASLPVVLSDRNTEAFF
- | TRBJ2-3 | - | TRBV20-1 | TGCAGTGCTAAAACAGGGAGTACAAATACGCAGTATTTT | CSAKTGSTNTQYF
- | TRBJ2-1 | - | TRBV20-1 | TGCAGTGCTAGAGAGGTCGCTCTCCGCAATGAGCAGTTCTTC | CSAREVALRNEQFF
- | TRBJ2-1 | - | TRBV9 | TGTGCCAGCAGCGCCCTCCCAGGGGGAGGAGAGCAGTTCTTC | CASSALPGGGEQFF
TRBD2 | TRBJ2-5 | many | TRBV20-1 | TGCAGTGCTAGAGATCCGGCGGGGGGGGATAGAGAGACCCAGTACTTC | CSARDPAGGDRETQYF
- | TRBJ1-1 | - | TRBV6-2/TRBV6-3 | TGTGCCAGCAGGGCCTCATTAGTTTCCACTGAAGCTTTCTTT | CASRASLVSTEAFF
TRBD2 | TRBJ2-7 | few | TRBV20-1 | TGCAGTGCTGTAGCGGGAGGGCCTAGGGGCGAGCAGTACTTC | CSAVAGGPRGEQYF
TRBD1 | TRBJ1-1 | few | TRBV6-5 | TGTGCCAGCAGCCGGACAGGGTTAGGAACTGAAGCTTTCTTT | CASSRTGLGTEAFF